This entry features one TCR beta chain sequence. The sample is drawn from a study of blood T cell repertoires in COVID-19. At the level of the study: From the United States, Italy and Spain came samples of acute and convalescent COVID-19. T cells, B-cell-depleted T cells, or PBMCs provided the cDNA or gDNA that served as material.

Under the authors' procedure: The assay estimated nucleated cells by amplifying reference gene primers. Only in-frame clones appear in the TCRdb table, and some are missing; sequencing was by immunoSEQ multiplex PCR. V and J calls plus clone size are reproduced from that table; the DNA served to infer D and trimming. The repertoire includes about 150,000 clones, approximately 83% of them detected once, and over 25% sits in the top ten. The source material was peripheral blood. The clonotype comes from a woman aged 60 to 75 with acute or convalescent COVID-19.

CDR3 amino acids: CASSISVVGYTF. The DNA of the CDR3 is TGTGCCAGTAGTATATCGGTAGTTGGCTACACCTTC. The chain uses TRBV19 and TRBJ1-2; D is uncertain. The CDR3 extends over 12 amino acids. CDR1 is LNHDA, CDR2 SQIVND, per germline (reference sequence). The V end lost 2 bases, the J end lost 7 bases, and 8 bases lay between the germline ends.